This TCR beta chain stems from a study of shared clonotypes between healthy human individuals. Replicate PCRs for unsorted PBMC used about 0.3 ug DNA (around 30,000 T cell genomes). In the study's own analysis: ImmunoSEQ gave junction-only sequences without quality scores, so filtering differed. The protocol was immunoSEQ multiplex PCR, while the TCRdb copy is restricted to in-frame clones and leaves out a portion. V and J calls plus clone size are reproduced from that table; the DNA served to infer D and trimming. The sample includes more than 450,000 clones, about four fifths of them seen just once. This clonotype was obtained from a woman in her 40s in good health. Some clones in this sample may be carry-over from other donors' samples. The sequencing input was PBMCs.

The chain's CDR3 is CASSDRATTTDTQYF. The CDR3, as DNA: TGTGCCTCCTCGGACCGAGCAACAACCACAGATACGCAGTATTTT. V and J are TRBV19 and TRBJ2-3, with D hard to call. V lost 11 bases and J 2 bases, leaving 20 bases between the germline ends. Germline CDR1 LNHDA, CDR2 SQIVND (reference sequence). The CDR3 is made up of 15 amino acids.